What follows are 6 T cell receptor beta chains derived from one specimen sequenced in a study of hypomethylating agent response in myelodysplastic syndrome (dated by TCRdb to about 2021). Libraries were built with the immunoSEQ multiplex PCR assay. TCRdb mirrors the immuneACCESS table, restricted to in-frame sequences. Some clones are absent from its copies; in checked studies, under half trace to an unresolved V gene, and the reason for the others is unknown. Present in this sample are around 2,700 clones, 65% to 90% of which were seen just once. The ten largest clonotypes hold approximately 27% of the sample. The material was bone marrow, obtained before or after starting hypomethylating agent treatment for myelodysplastic syndrome (not recorded which). Receptors originate from a human donor with myelodysplastic syndrome.

The rearrangement links TRBV10-3 to TRBJ1-1; weak D call: TRBD1 (6 bases). From germline, CDR1 is ENHRY and CDR2 SYGVKD. Deletions cut 7 bases from V and 4 bases from J, with 13 bases between. The CDR3 contains 13 residues. The CDR3 DNA sequence: TGTGCCATCAACCAACAGGGCGGCACTGAAGCTTTCTTT. This sequence encodes CAINQQGGTEAFF.

This clone appeared once. The chain is built from TRBV19 and TRBJ2-1; TRBD2 aligns across 12 bases. J lost 6 bases, V lost 8 bases, and 5 bases had no gene match. CDR1 and CDR2 (germline): LNHDA, SQIVND (reference sequence). The CDR3 length is 14 residues. In DNA, the CDR3 is TGTGCCAGTGCGGCTAGCGGGGGGGGCAATGAGCAGTTCTTC. This sequence encodes CASAASGGGNEQFF.

This clone occurred once. The genes are TRBV7-9 and TRBJ2-3; D remains unclear. With 4 bases removed from V and 4 bases from J, the gap between germline ends came to 15 bases. This CDR3 comprises 15 residues. CDR1 is SEHNR and CDR2 is FQNEAQ in the germline V gene (reference sequence). CDR3 nucleotide sequence: TGTGCCAGCAGCTCACCGCCGGCACCCCCAGATACGCAGTATTTT. Protein product: CASSSPPAPPDTQYF. The complete variable domain, with remaining parts taken from reference TRBV7-9 and TRBJ2-3, reads DTGVSQNPRHKITKRGQNVTFRCDPISEHNRLYWYRQTLGQGPEFLTYFQNEAQLEKSRLLSDRFSAERPKGSFSTLEIQRTEQGDSAMYLCASSSPPAPPDTQYFGPGTRLTVL.

The gene calls are TRBV19 and TRBJ1-5, with D possibly being TRBD1 (5 bases). This CDR3 has 13 amino acids. Germline CDR1 reads LNHDA; CDR2 reads SQIVND (reference sequence). V lost 8 bases to trimming and J lost 7 bases, with 15 bases between them. This CDR3 reads CASGAQDGQPQHF. The CDR3, as DNA: TGTGCCAGTGGGGCTCAAGACGGGCAGCCCCAGCATTTT.

As to this clone: Given a much more abundant clone one base away, this may be a read error. This sequence joins TRBV7-2 and TRBJ1-1, with 7 nucleotides matching TRBD1. Germline V lookup: CDR1 SGHTA, CDR2 FQGNSA. The CDR3 has 17 amino acids. Germline trimming cut 5 bases from V and 4 bases from J; bases unmatched to any gene: 16. CDR3 in DNA: TGTGCCAGCAGCCAAGAGGGGGCAGAGGTACGGAGCACTGAAGCTTTCTTT. It specifies CASSQEGAEVRSTEAFF.

The CDR3 DNA sequence: TGTGCCAGTAGTCCCGCGCATTTT. Protein product: CASSPAHF. This chain joins TRBV19 and TRBJ1-5; D is uncertain. Germline V gene data show CDR1 as LNHDA and CDR2 as SQIVND (reference sequence). V shed 5 bases and J shed 15 bases, with 5 bases lying between them. The CDR3 runs to 8 residues.